This TCR beta chain was captured in a study of blood T cell repertoires in COVID-19. In the original analysis: Amplifying reference gene primers gave estimates of nucleated cell counts. Only in-frame clones appear in the TCRdb table, and some are missing; sequencing was by immunoSEQ multiplex PCR. V and J calls and clone size come straight from that table; D and trimming were deduced from the DNA. Among 250,000 to 300,000 clones listed, 85% to 90% were seen once. CDR1 and CDR2 (germline): KGHSH, LQKENI. The CDR3 is 16 amino acids. Losses at the gene ends were 3 bases for V and 8 bases for J; bases not matched to a gene: 9.

The sequenced material came from peripheral blood. The chain has TRBV18 and TRBJ2-1; TRBD2 matches at 11 bases. The receptor's source is a woman younger than 45 with COVID-19, enrolled during active disease. This CDR3 reads CASSPPGLAVPDEQFF. CDR3 nucleotides: TGTGCCAGCTCACCTCCGGGACTAGCGGTTCCCGATGAGCAGTTCTTC.